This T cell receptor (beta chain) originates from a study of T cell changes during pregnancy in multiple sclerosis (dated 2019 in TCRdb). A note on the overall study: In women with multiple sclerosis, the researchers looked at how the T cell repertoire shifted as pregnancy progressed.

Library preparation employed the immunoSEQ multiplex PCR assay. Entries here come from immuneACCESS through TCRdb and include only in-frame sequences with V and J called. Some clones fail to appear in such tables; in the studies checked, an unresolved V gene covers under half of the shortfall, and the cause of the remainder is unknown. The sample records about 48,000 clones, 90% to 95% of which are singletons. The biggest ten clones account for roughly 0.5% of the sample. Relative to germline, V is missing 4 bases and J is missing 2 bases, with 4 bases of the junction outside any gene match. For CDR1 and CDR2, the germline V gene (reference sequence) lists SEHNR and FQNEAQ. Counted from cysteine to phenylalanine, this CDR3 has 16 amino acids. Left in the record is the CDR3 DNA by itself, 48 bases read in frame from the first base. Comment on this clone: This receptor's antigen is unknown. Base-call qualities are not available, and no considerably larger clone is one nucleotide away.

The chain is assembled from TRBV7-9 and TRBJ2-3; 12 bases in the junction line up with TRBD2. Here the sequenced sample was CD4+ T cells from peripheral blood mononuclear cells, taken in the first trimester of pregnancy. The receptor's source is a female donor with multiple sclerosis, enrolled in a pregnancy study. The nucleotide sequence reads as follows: TGTGCCAGCAGCTCATGGACTAGCGGGGACACAGATACGCAGTATTTT. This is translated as CASSSWTSGDTDTQYF.